The rows below give T cell receptor beta chains drawn from one sample of a study of OX40 agonist ivuxolimab in advanced cancers. The repertoire was sequenced with immunoSEQ multiplex PCR; TCRdb's copy has only in-frame clones and lacks some. Of some 65,000 clones in the sample, approximately 90% were seen once. The sample consisted of CD4+ or CD8+ T cells sorted from blood, taken in a trial of the OX40 agonist ivuxolimab. The source is an adult with an advanced solid tumor such as melanoma, head and neck, liver or kidney cancer. Each CDR3 is given with its conserved first and last residue. A D gene is named only where the DNA matches it firmly. Clone size appears in some rows only: once, few, many, or a class for an expanded clone.

clone size: NA; D gene: TRBD1; V gene: TRBV28; J gene: TRBJ1-1; CDR3 protein: CASRSQGAGTEAFF; CDR3 DNA: TGTGCCAGCAGGTCTCAGGGGGCAGGAACTGAAGCTTTCTTT
clone size: NA; D gene: TRBD2; V gene: TRBV6-4; J gene: TRBJ2-7; CDR3 protein: CASSELAGNGEQYF; CDR3 DNA: TGTGCCAGCAGTGAACTAGCGGGAAATGGCGAGCAGTACTTC
clone size: NA; D gene: NA; V gene: TRBV28; J gene: TRBJ1-2; CDR3 protein: CAGGGRLNYGYTF; CDR3 DNA: TGTGCCGGGGGAGGGAGATTAAACTATGGCTACACCTTC
clone size: NA; D gene: NA; V gene: TRBV27; J gene: TRBJ2-7; CDR3 protein: CASRTGQSYEQYF; CDR3 DNA: TGTGCCAGCAGAACAGGGCAATCCTACGAGCAGTACTTC
clone size: NA; D gene: NA; V gene: TRBV21-1; J gene: TRBJ2-7; CDR3 protein: CASSTSPGQSSYEQYF; CDR3 DNA: TGTGCCAGCAGCACCTCGCCGGGACAGTCAAGCTACGAGCAGTACTTC
clone size: NA; D gene: NA; V gene: TRBV7-2; J gene: TRBJ1-1; CDR3 protein: CASSLGQAGNTEAFF; CDR3 DNA: TGTGCCAGCAGCTTAGGACAGGCCGGGAACACTGAAGCTTTCTTT
clone size: once; D gene: NA; V gene: TRBV7-2; J gene: TRBJ1-3; CDR3 protein: CASIWGSGNTIYF; CDR3 DNA: TGTGCCAGCATTTGGGGGTCTGGAAACACCATATATTTT
clone size: NA; D gene: NA; V gene: TRBV14; J gene: TRBJ1-2; CDR3 protein: CASSLGGLYGYTF; CDR3 DNA: TGTGCCAGCAGCCTGGGGGGGCTCTATGGCTACACCTTC
clone size: NA; D gene: TRBD2; V gene: TRBV28; J gene: TRBJ2-2; CDR3 protein: CASSAPGLAGGRGTGELFF; CDR3 DNA: TGTGCCAGCAGTGCTCCGGGACTAGCGGGGGGCCGGGGCACCGGGGAGCTGTTTTTT
clone size: NA; D gene: TRBD1; V gene: TRBV5-1; J gene: TRBJ2-7; CDR3 protein: CASSLTGTGVDEQYF; CDR3 DNA: TGCGCCAGCAGCTTGACCGGGACAGGGGTCGACGAGCAGTACTTC
clone size: NA; D gene: NA; V gene: TRBV5-6; J gene: TRBJ1-4; CDR3 protein: CASSFSTANEKLFF; CDR3 DNA: TGTGCCAGCAGCTTTTCGACTGCTAATGAAAAACTGTTTTTT
clone size: NA; D gene: NA; V gene: TRBV7-9; J gene: TRBJ2-1; CDR3 protein: CATRGGGTYNEQFF; CDR3 DNA: TGTGCCACAAGGGGAGGGGGAACCTACAATGAGCAGTTCTTC
clone size: NA; D gene: NA; V gene: TRBV2; J gene: TRBJ1-1; CDR3 protein: CASSRGGQGNTEAFF; CDR3 DNA: TGTGCCAGCAGCCGAGGAGGGCAGGGGAACACTGAAGCTTTCTTT
clone size: NA; D gene: NA; V gene: TRBV28; J gene: TRBJ2-7; CDR3 protein: CASTSVGTLGYEQYF; CDR3 DNA: TGTGCCAGCACCTCCGTAGGGACCCTCGGCTACGAGCAGTACTTC
clone size: NA; D gene: NA; V gene: TRBV7-8; J gene: TRBJ2-7; CDR3 protein: CASSLGSLLYEQYF; CDR3 DNA: TGTGCCAGCAGCTTAGGCTCCCTTCTCTACGAGCAGTACTTC
clone size: NA; D gene: NA; V gene: TRBV20-1; J gene: TRBJ2-1; CDR3 protein: CSAAPHEQFF; CDR3 DNA: TGCAGTGCTGCCCCCCATGAGCAGTTCTTC
clone size: NA; D gene: TRBD1; V gene: TRBV6-1; J gene: TRBJ1-3; CDR3 protein: CASSALLQQGARSGNTIYF; CDR3 DNA: TGTGCCAGCAGTGCCCTACTACAACAGGGGGCCCGCTCTGGAAACACCATATATTTT
clone size: NA; D gene: TRBD2; V gene: TRBV15; J gene: TRBJ2-3; CDR3 protein: CATSRARLAGFGDTQYF; CDR3 DNA: TGTGCCACCAGCAGAGCCAGACTAGCGGGATTCGGAGATACGCAGTATTTT
clone size: NA; D gene: TRBD1; V gene: TRBV5-8; J gene: TRBJ2-5; CDR3 protein: CASSLEQGAGTQYF; CDR3 DNA: TGTGCCAGCAGCTTGGAACAGGGGGCAGGGACCCAGTACTTC
clone size: NA; D gene: TRBD1; V gene: TRBV5-5; J gene: TRBJ1-5; CDR3 protein: CASSPSGTEFNQPQHF; CDR3 DNA: TGTGCCAGCAGCCCATCCGGGACAGAGTTCAATCAGCCCCAGCATTTT
clone size: NA; D gene: TRBD2; V gene: TRBV30; J gene: TRBJ2-7; CDR3 protein: CAWSVMASGGTGYEQYF; CDR3 DNA: TGTGCCTGGAGTGTAATGGCTAGCGGGGGGACCGGCTACGAGCAGTACTTC
clone size: once; D gene: NA; V gene: TRBV18; J gene: TRBJ2-3; CDR3 protein: CASSPGSGDMQYF; CDR3 DNA: TGTGCCAGCTCACCGGGGTCGGGAGATATGCAGTATTTT
clone size: NA; D gene: TRBD1; V gene: TRBV5-4; J gene: TRBJ1-1; CDR3 protein: CASSDRGQGETEAFF; CDR3 DNA: TGTGCCAGCAGCGACAGAGGACAGGGGGAAACTGAAGCTTTCTTT
clone size: NA; D gene: NA; V gene: TRBV5-1; J gene: TRBJ1-4; CDR3 protein: CASSLATDFNEKLFF; CDR3 DNA: TGCGCCAGCAGCTTGGCCACTGACTTCAATGAAAAACTGTTTTTT
clone size: NA; D gene: NA; V gene: TRBV6-1; J gene: TRBJ2-7; CDR3 protein: CASSETGRAYEQYF; CDR3 DNA: TGTGCCAGCAGTGAAACAGGACGGGCCTACGAGCAGTACTTC
clone size: NA; D gene: NA; V gene: TRBV5-6; J gene: TRBJ1-2; CDR3 protein: CASSAVLTDGYTF; CDR3 DNA: TGTGCCAGCAGCGCGGTTCTGACGGATGGCTACACCTTC
clone size: NA; D gene: NA; V gene: TRBV30; J gene: TRBJ1-1; CDR3 protein: CAWRGRMGMNTEAFF; CDR3 DNA: TGTGCCTGGAGAGGCAGAATGGGCATGAACACTGAAGCTTTCTTT
clone size: NA; D gene: NA; V gene: TRBV6-5; J gene: TRBJ2-5; CDR3 protein: CASSHDSQPVGTQYF; CDR3 DNA: TGTGCCAGCAGCCACGACTCACAACCAGTGGGGACCCAGTACTTC
clone size: NA; D gene: NA; V gene: TRBV9; J gene: TRBJ2-2; CDR3 protein: CASRKTNANTGELFF; CDR3 DNA: TGTGCCAGCAGAAAGACAAACGCGAACACCGGGGAGCTGTTTTTT
clone size: NA; D gene: NA; V gene: TRBV27; J gene: TRBJ2-3; CDR3 protein: CASSLPGLPDTQYF; CDR3 DNA: TGTGCCAGCAGTTTACCAGGGCTGCCAGATACGCAGTATTTT
clone size: NA; D gene: NA; V gene: TRBV7-3; J gene: TRBJ1-1; CDR3 protein: CASSPTGREGTEAFF; CDR3 DNA: TGTGCCAGCAGCCCGACAGGACGGGAAGGCACTGAAGCTTTCTTT
clone size: few; D gene: NA; V gene: TRBV6-5; J gene: TRBJ2-5; CDR3 protein: CASTAWSGIETQYF; CDR3 DNA: TGTGCCAGCACCGCGTGGAGCGGTATAGAGACCCAGTACTTC
clone size: NA; D gene: TRBD1; V gene: TRBV29-1; J gene: TRBJ2-3; CDR3 protein: CSVPGTGGSTDTQYF; CDR3 DNA: TGCAGCGTTCCCGGGACAGGGGGTAGCACAGATACGCAGTATTTT
clone size: NA; D gene: TRBD2; V gene: TRBV28; J gene: TRBJ2-3; CDR3 protein: CASSSYSGRDNTDTQYF; CDR3 DNA: TGTGCCAGCAGTAGTTATAGCGGGAGAGACAACACAGATACGCAGTATTTT